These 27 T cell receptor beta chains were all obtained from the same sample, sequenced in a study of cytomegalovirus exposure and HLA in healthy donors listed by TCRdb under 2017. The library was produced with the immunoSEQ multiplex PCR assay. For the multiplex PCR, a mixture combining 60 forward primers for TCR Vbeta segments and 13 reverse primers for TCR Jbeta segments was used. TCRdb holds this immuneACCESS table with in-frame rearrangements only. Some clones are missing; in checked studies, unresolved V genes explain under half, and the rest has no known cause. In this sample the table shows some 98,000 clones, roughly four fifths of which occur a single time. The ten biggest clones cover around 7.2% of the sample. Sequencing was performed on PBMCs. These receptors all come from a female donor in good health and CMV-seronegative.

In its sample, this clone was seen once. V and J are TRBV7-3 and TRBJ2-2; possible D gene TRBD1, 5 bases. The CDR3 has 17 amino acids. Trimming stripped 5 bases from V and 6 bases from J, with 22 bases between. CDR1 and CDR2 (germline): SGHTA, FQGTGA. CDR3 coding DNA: TGTGCCAGCAGCCCTGGGAAGAAGGGGATGTTTGCCGGGGAGCTGTTTTTT. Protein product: CASSPGKKGMFAGELFF.

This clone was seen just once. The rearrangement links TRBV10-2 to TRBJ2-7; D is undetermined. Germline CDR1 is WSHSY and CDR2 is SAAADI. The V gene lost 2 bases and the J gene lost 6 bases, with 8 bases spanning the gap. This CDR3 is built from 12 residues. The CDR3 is CASSEVRGEQYF. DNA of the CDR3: TGCGCCAGCAGTGAGGTCAGAGGCGAGCAGTACTTC.

The chain's CDR3 is CASSPGSRGGFNQPQHF. The CDR3 DNA sequence: TGTGCCAGCTCACCAGGGAGTAGGGGAGGGTTCAATCAGCCCCAGCATTTT. The rearrangement uses TRBV18 and TRBJ1-5, with a possible D match to TRBD1 (5 bases). V shed 2 bases and J shed 3 bases, with 17 bases lying between them. The CDR3 contains 17 residues. Germline V gene sequence: CDR1 KGHSH, CDR2 LQKENI.

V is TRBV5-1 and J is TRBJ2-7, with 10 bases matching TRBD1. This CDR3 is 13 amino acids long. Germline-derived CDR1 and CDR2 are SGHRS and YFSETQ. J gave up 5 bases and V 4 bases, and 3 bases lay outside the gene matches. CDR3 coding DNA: TGCGCCAGCAGCGGGACAGGGGAAAACGAGCAGTACTTC. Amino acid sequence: CASSGTGENEQYF.

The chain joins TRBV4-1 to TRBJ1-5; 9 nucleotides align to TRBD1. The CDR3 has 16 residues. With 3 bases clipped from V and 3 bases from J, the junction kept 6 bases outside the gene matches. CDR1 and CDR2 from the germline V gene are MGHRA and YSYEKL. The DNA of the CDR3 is TGCGCCAGCAGCCAGGAACAGGGGGCTAACAATCAGCCCCAGCATTTT. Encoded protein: CASSQEQGANNQPQHF.

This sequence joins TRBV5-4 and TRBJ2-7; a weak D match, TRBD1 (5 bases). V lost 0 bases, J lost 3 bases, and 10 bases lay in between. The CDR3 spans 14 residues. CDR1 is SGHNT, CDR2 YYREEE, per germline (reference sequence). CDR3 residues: CASSLGGRNYEQYF. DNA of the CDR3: TGTGCCAGCAGCTTGGGGGGCCGCAACTACGAGCAGTACTTC.

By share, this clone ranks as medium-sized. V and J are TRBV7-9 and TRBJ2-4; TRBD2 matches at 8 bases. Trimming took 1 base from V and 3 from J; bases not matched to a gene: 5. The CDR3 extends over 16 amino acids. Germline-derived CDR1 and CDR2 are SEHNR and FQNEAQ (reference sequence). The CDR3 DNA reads TGTGCCAGCAGCTTAGAGCGGGGGCGTGTCAAAAACATTCAGTACTTC. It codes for CASSLERGRVKNIQYF.

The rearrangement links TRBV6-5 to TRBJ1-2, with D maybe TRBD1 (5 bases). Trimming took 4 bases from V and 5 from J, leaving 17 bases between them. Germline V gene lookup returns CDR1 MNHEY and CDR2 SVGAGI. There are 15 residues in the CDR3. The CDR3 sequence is CASSFTTDIGYGYTF. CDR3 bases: TGTGCCAGCAGTTTCACGACGGACATAGGATATGGCTACACCTTC.

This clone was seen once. The CDR3 DNA reads TGTGCCAGCAGCGGCGGGTCCTTATGGGATACGCAGTATTTT. Its translation is CASSGGSLWDTQYF. This chain connects TRBV9 to TRBJ2-3; possible D gene TRBD2, 5 bases. The CDR3 is made up of 14 amino acids. Trimming cost V 3 bases and J 6 bases, with 14 bases left between them. Germline loops: CDR1 SGDLS, CDR2 YYNGEE.

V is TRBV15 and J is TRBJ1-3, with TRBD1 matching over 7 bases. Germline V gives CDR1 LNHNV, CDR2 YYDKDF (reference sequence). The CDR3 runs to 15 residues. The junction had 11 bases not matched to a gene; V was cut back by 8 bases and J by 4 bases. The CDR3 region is CATSPDRILGNTIYF. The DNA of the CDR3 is TGTGCCACCTCTCCGGACAGGATTCTAGGAAACACCATATATTTT. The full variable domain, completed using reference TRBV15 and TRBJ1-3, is DAMVIQNPRYQVTQFGKPVTLSCSQTLNHNVMYWYQQKSSQAPKLLFHYYDKDFNNEADTPDNFQSRRPNTSFCFLDIRSPGLGDTAMYLCATSPDRILGNTIYFGEGSWLTVV.

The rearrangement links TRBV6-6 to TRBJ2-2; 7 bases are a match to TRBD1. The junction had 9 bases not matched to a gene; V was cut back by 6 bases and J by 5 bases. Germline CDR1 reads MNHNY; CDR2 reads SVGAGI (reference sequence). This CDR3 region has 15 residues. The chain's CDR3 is CASSLARGRTGELFF. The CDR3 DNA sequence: TGTGCCAGCAGCCTCGCTAGGGGGCGGACCGGGGAGCTGTTTTTT.

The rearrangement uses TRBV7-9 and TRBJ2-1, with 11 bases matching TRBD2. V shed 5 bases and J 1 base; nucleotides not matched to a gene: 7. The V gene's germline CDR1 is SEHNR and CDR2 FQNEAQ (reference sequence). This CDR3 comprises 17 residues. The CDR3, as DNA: TGTGCCAGCAGCCCCCCCGGGACTAGCGGATCCTACAATGAGCAGTTCTTC. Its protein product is CASSPPGTSGSYNEQFF.

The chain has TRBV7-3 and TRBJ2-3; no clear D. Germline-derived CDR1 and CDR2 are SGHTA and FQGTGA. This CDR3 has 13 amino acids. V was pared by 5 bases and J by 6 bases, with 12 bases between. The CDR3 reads CASSISHWDTQYF. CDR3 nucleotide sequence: TGTGCCAGCAGCATTAGTCATTGGGATACGCAGTATTTT. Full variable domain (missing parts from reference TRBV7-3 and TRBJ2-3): GAGVSQTPSNKVTEKGKYVELRCDPISGHTALYWYRQSLGQGPEFLIYFQGTGAADDSGLPNDRFFAVRPEGSVSTLKIQRTERGDSAVYLCASSISHWDTQYFGPGTRLTVL.

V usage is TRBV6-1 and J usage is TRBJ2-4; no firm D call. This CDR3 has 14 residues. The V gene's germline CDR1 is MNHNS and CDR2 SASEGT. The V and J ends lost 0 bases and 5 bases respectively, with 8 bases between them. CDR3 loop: CASSEASTQNIQYF. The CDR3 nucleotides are TGTGCCAGCAGTGAAGCTAGCACCCAAAACATTCAGTACTTC.

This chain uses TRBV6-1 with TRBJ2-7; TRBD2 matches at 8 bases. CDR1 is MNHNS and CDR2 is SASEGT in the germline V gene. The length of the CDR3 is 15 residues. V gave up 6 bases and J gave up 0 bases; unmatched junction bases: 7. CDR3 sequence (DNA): TGTGCCAGCAGCTCCGGGACTAGATCCTCCTACGAGCAGTACTTC. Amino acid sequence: CASSSGTRSSYEQYF.

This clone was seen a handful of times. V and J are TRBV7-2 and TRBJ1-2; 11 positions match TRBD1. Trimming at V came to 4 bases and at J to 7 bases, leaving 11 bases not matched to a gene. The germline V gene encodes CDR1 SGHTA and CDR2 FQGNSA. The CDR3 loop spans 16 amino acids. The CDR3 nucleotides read TGTGCCAGCAGCTCATCAGCAGGACAGGGGGCGCCTGGCTACACCTTC. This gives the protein CASSSSAGQGAPGYTF.

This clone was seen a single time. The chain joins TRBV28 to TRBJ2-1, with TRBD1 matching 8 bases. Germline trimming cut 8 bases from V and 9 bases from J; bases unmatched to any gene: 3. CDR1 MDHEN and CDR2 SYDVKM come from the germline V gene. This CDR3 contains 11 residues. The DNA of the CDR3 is TGTGCCAGCGGGGGGACAGGTGAGCAGTTCTTC. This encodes CASGGTGEQFF.

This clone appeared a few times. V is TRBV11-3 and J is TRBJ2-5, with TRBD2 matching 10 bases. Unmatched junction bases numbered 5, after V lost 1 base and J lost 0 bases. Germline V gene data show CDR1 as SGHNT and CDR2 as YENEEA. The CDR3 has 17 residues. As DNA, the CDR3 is TGTGCCAGCAGCTTAGGACTGAGCGGGAGGGACCAAGAGACCCAGTACTTC. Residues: CASSLGLSGRDQETQYF.

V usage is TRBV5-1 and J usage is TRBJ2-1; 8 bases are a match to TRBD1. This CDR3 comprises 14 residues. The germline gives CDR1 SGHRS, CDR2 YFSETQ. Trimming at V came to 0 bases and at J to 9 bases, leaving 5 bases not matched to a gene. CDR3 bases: TGCGCCAGCAGCTTGGGGACAGGGTGGGGTGAGCAGTTCTTC. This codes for CASSLGTGWGEQFF.

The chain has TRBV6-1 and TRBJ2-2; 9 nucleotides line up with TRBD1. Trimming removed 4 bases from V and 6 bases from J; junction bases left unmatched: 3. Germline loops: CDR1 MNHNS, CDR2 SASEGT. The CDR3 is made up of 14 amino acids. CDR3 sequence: CASSVTGGAGELFF. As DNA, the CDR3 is TGTGCCAGCAGTGTAACAGGGGGCGCCGGGGAGCTGTTTTTT.

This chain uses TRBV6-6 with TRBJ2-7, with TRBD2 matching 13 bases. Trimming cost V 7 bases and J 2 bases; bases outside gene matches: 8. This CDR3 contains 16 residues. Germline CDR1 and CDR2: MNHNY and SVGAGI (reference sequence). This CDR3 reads CASTTGGLAGTYEQYF. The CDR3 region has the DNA TGTGCCAGCACCACGGGGGGACTAGCGGGGACCTACGAGCAGTACTTC.

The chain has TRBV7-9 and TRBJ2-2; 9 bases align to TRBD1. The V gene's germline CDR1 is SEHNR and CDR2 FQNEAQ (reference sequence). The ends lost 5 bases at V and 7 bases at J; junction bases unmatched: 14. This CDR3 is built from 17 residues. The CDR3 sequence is CASSPSLGDRDSGELFF. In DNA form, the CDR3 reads TGTGCCAGCAGCCCATCCCTTGGGGACAGGGATAGCGGGGAGCTGTTTTTT.

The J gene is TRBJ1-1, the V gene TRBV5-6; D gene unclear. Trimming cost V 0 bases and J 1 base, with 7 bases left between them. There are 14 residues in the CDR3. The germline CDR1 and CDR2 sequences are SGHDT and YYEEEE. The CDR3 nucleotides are TGTGCCAGCAGCTTGGGGGGAGAGAACACTGAAGCTTTCTTT. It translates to CASSLGGENTEAFF.

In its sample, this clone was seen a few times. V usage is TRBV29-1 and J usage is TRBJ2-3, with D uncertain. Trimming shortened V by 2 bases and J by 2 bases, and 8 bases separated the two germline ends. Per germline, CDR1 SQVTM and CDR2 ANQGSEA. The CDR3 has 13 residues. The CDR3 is CSVETDITDTQYF. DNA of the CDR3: TGCAGCGTTGAAACAGATATCACAGATACGCAGTATTTT.

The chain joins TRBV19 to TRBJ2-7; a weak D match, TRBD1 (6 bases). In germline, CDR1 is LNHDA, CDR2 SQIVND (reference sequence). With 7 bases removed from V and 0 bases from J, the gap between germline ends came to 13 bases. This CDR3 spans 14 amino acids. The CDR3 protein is CASTAGTFSYEQYF. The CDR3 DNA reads TGTGCCAGTACCGCCGGGACATTCTCCTACGAGCAGTACTTC.

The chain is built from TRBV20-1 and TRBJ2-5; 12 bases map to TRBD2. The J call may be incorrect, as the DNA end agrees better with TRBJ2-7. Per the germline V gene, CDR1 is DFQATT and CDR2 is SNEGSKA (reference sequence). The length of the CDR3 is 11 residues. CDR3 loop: CSGTSGDEQYF. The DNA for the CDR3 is TGCAGTGGGACTAGCGGGGACGAGCAGTACTTC.

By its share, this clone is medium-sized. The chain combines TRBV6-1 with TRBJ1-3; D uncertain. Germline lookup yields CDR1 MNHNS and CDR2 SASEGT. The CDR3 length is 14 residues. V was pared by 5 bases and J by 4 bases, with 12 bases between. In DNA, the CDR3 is TGTGCCAGCAGTAGTCAGACGGGAGGAAACACCATATATTTT. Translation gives CASSSQTGGNTIYF.